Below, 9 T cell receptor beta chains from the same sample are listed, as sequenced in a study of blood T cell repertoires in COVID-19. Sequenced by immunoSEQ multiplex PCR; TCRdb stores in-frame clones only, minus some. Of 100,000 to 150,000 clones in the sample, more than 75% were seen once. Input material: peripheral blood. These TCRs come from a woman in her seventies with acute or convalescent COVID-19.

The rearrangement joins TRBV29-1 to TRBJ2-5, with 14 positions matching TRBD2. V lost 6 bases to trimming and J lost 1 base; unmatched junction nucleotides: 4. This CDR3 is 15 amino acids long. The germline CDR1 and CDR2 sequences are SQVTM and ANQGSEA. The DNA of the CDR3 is TGCAGCGTACTAGGACTAGCGGGGGGCCAAGAGACCCAGTACTTC. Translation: CSVLGLAGGQETQYF.

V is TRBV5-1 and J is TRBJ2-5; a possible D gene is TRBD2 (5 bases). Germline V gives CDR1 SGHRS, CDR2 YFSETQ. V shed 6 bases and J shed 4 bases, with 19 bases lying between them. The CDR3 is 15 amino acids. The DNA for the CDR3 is TGCGCCAGCATCATTGGGCCCGGACTTGGAGAGACCCAGTACTTC. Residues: CASIIGPGLGETQYF.

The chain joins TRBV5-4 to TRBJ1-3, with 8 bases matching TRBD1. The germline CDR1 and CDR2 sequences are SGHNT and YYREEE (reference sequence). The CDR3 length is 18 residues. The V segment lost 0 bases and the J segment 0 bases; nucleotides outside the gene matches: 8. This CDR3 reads CASSLGTGRYISGNTIYF. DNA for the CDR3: TGTGCCAGCAGCTTGGGGACAGGGCGGTATATCTCTGGAAACACCATATATTTT. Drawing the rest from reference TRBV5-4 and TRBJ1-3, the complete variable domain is ETGVTQSPTHLIKTRGQQVTLRCSSQSGHNTVSWYQQALGQGPQFIFQYYREEENGRGNFPPRFSGLQFPNYSSELNVNALELDDSALYLCASSLGTGRYISGNTIYFGEGSWLTVV.

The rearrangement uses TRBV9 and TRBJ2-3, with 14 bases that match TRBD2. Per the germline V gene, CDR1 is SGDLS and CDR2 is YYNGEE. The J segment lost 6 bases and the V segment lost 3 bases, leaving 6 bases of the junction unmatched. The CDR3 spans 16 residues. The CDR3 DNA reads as TGTGCCAGCAGCGGACTAGCGGGGGGGCTTGGGGATACGCAGTATTTT. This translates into CASSGLAGGLGDTQYF.

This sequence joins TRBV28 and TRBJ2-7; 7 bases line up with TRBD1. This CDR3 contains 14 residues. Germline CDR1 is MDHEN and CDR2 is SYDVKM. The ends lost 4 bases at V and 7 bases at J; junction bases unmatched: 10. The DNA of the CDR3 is TGTGCCAGCAGTTACCGGGACAGTGGGCTGGAGCAGTACTTC. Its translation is CASSYRDSGLEQYF.

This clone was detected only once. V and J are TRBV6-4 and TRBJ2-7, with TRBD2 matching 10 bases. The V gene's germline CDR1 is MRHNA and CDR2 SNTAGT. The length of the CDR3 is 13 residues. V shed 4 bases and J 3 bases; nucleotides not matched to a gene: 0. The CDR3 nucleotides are TGTGCCAGCAGTGTAGCGGGGGGCTACGAGCAGTACTTC. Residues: CASSVAGGYEQYF.

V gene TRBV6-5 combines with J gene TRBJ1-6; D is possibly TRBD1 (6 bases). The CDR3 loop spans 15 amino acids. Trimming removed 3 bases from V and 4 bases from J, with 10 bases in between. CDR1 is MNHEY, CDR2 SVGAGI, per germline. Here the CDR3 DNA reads TGTGCCAGCAGTTATGGAGGACAGTATAATTCACCCCTCCACTTT. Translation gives CASSYGGQYNSPLHF.

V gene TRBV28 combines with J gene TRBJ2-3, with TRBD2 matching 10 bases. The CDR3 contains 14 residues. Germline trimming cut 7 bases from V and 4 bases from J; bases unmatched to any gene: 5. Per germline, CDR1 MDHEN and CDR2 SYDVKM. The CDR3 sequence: CASMKRGGSDTQYF. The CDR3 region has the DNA TGTGCCAGCATGAAGCGGGGGGGATCAGATACGCAGTATTTT.

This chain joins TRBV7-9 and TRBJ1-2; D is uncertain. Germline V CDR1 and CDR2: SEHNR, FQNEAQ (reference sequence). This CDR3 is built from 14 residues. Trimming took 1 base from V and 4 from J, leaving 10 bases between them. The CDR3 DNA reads TGTGCCAGCAGCTTAGAGGTGACAACCTATGGCTACACCTTC. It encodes CASSLEVTTYGYTF.